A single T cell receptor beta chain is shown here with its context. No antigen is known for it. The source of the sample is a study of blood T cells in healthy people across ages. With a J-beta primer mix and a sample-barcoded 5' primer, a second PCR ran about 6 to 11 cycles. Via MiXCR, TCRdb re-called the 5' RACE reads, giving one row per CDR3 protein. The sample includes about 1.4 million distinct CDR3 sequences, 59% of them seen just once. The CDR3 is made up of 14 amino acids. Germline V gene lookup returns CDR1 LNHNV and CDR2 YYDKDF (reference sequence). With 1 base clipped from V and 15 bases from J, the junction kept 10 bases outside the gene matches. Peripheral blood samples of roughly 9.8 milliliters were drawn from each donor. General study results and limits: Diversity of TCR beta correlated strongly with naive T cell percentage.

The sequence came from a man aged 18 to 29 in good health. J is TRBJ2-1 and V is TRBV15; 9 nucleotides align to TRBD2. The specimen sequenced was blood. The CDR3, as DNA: TGTGCCACCAGCAGAGGGCCGCTAGCGGGACCTGGGTTCTTC. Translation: CATSRGPLAGPGFF.